Below are 14 T cell receptor beta chains sequenced from a single sample in a study of CD8+ T cells in alopecia areata. The authors extracted RNA and reverse transcribed it into cDNA as the sequencing template. Using immunoSEQ multiplex PCR, the repertoire was profiled, and TCRdb retains in-frame clones only, with some absent. The profile shows tens of thousands of clones, 62% of them singletons. The specimen sequenced was NKG2D-high CD8+ T cells sorted from blood. Source of these receptors: a human donor with alopecia areata.

The J gene is TRBJ1-2, the V gene TRBV19, with D perhaps matching TRBD1 (5 bases). V lost 1 base, J lost 6 bases, and 21 bases lay in between. CDR3 size: 17 residues. Germline V gene sequence: CDR1 LNHDA, CDR2 SQIVND (reference sequence). CDR3 in amino acids: CASSIGRPFREADGYTF. CDR3 nucleotide sequence: TGTGCCAGTAGTATAGGCCGTCCCTTCAGGGAAGCAGATGGCTACACCTTC.

The V gene is TRBV18, the J gene TRBJ2-7; D might be TRBD1 or TRBD2, each matching 5 bases. The CDR3 runs to 14 residues. Trimming removed 2 bases from V and 2 bases from J, with 10 bases in between. Per germline, CDR1 KGHSH and CDR2 LQKENI. The CDR3 is CASSPGQGAYEQYF. The CDR3 DNA sequence: TGTGCCAGCTCACCAGGGCAGGGAGCCTACGAGCAGTACTTC. The full variable domain, rest sourced from reference TRBV18 and TRBJ2-7, is NAGVMQNPRHLVRRRGQEARLRCSPMKGHSHVYWYRQLPEEGLKFMVYLQKENIIDESGMPKERFSAEFPKEGPSILRIQQVVRGDSAAYFCASSPGQGAYEQYFGPGTRLTVT.

The chain links TRBV29-1 to TRBJ2-1; TRBD1 might be the D (5 bases). This CDR3 contains 11 residues. V was trimmed by 8 bases and J by 8 bases, leaving 13 bases between them. Germline values: CDR1 SQVTM, CDR2 ANQGSEA. CDR3 protein: CSQWGQDEQFF. In DNA form, the CDR3 reads TGCAGCCAGTGGGGCCAAGATGAGCAGTTCTTC.

This clone was counted between two and nine times. The chain carries TRBV29-1 and TRBJ2-2, with a tentative D call TRBD2 (6 bases). In germline, CDR1 is SQVTM, CDR2 ANQGSEA. V was cut by 4 bases and J by 0 bases, with 12 bases left in between. There are 15 residues in the CDR3. CDR3 loop: CSVGISSANTGELFF. The CDR3 coding sequence is TGCAGCGTTGGTATTTCTAGCGCGAACACCGGGGAGCTGTTTTTT.

J is TRBJ2-5 and V is TRBV7-9, with 9 bases identical to TRBD2. The end of the DNA aligns better with TRBJ2-7, so the J call may be wrong. CDR1 is SEHNR and CDR2 is FQNEAQ in the germline V gene (reference sequence). The CDR3 length is 15 residues. The CDR3 loop reads CASSLLAGGPDEQYF. CDR3 in DNA: TGTGCCAGCAGCTTACTGGCGGGAGGGCCAGACGAGCAGTACTTC.

The rearrangement links TRBV29-1 to TRBJ2-3, with 9 bases identical to TRBD2. CDR3 length: 15 residues. Trimming removed 1 base from V and 2 bases from J; junction bases left unmatched: 4. Germline V gene sequence: CDR1 SQVTM, CDR2 ANQGSEA. CDR3 sequence reads: CSVEGTSAATDTQYF. The CDR3 DNA reads TGCAGCGTTGAAGGGACTAGCGCAGCCACAGATACGCAGTATTTT.

This clone has a single count. The CDR3: CASNTGTAYSYEQYF. The CDR3 DNA reads as TGTGCCAGCAACACCGGGACAGCCTACTCCTACGAGCAGTACTTC. The rearrangement links TRBV2 to TRBJ2-7; 7 nucleotides align to TRBD1. CDR3 length: 15 amino acids. Germline trimming cut 7 bases from V and 0 bases from J; bases unmatched to any gene: 9. Germline CDR1 SNHLY, CDR2 FYNNEI.

The chain is built from TRBV15 and TRBJ2-1, with D perhaps matching TRBD1 (5 bases). The CDR3 has 17 amino acids. From germline, CDR1 is LNHNV and CDR2 YYDKDF (reference sequence). V was shortened by 3 bases and J by 2 bases, with 17 bases between the two germline ends. CDR3 sequence: CATSRIDDRTAYNEQFF. The CDR3, as DNA: TGTGCCACCAGCAGGATTGATGACAGAACGGCCTACAATGAGCAGTTCTTC.

The chain joins TRBV28 to TRBJ2-2; no clear D. Trimming left V 7 bases short and J 7 bases short, with 19 bases between. Germline lookup yields CDR1 MDHEN and CDR2 SYDVKM. The CDR3 runs to 15 residues. In DNA form, the CDR3 reads TGTGCCAGCACCACCATACCCGGGTTCGGCGGGGAGCTGTTTTTT. This encodes CASTTIPGFGGELFF.

Comment on this clone: A far larger clone is only one base removed, so a read error is likely. CDR3 bases: TGCGCCAGCAGCCAAGTCGTGGGGTCAGATACGCAGTATTTT. Translation gives CASSQVVGSDTQYF. The rearrangement links TRBV4-3 to TRBJ2-3, with D unresolved. The CDR3 has 14 amino acids. Looked up from germline, CDR1 is LGHNA and CDR2 is YSLEER. Trimming shortened V by 1 base and J by 4 bases, and 9 bases separated the two germline ends.

The V call is TRBV5-6, the J call TRBJ1-2, with D maybe TRBD1 (6 bases). Germline V lookup: CDR1 SGHDT, CDR2 YYEEEE. The CDR3 is 17 residues long. The ends were cut back, 0 bases at V and 1 base at J, with 16 bases in the middle. The CDR3 region is CASSLAGTHIVNYGYTF. DNA of the CDR3: TGTGCCAGCAGCTTGGCCGGGACACACATTGTTAACTATGGCTACACCTTC. Using reference TRBV5-6 and TRBJ1-2 for the parts outside the CDR3, the full variable domain is DAGVTQSPTHLIKTRGQQVTLRCSPKSGHDTVSWYQQALGQGPQFIFQYYEEEERQRGNFPDRFSGHQFPNYSSELNVNALLLGDSALYLCASSLAGTHIVNYGYTFGSGTRLTVV.

The V and J genes are TRBV2 and TRBJ2-1; D is possibly TRBD2 (7 bases). The V and J ends lost 9 bases and 9 bases respectively, with 12 bases between them. This CDR3 has 11 residues. CDR1 and CDR2 (germline): SNHLY, FYNNEI. CDR3 nucleotides: TGTGCCAGAGGGGGGGGCGGTGAGCAGTTCTTC. Residues: CARGGGGEQFF.

V and J are TRBV14 and TRBJ2-6; no clear D gene. Trimming cost V 6 bases and J 4 bases, with 7 bases left between them. The length of the CDR3 is 13 residues. Germline V gene data show CDR1 as SGHDN and CDR2 as FVKESK. The CDR3 here is CASRKTGANVLTF. The CDR3 region has the DNA TGTGCCAGCAGAAAGACGGGGGCCAACGTCCTGACTTTC. Using reference TRBV14 and TRBJ2-6 for the parts outside the CDR3, the full variable domain is EAGVTQFPSHSVIEKGQTVTLRCDPISGHDNLYWYRRVMGKEIKFLLHFVKESKQDESGMPNNRFLAERTGGTYSTLKVQPAELEDSGVYFCASRKTGANVLTFGAGSRLTVL.

The J gene is TRBJ2-7, the V gene TRBV2; 8 bases map to TRBD2. Germline V gene sequence: CDR1 SNHLY, CDR2 FYNNEI. J lost 3 bases, V lost 4 bases, and 8 bases had no gene match. CDR3 size: 15 residues. The CDR3 DNA is TGTGCCAGCAGTGTTAGGGTTAGCGGGGTCTACGAGCAGTACTTC. It is translated as CASSVRVSGVYEQYF.